The entry that follows covers one T cell receptor (beta chain) sequence. Antigen specificity is unknown. A sample-barcoded 5' primer and a J-beta primer mix were used in a second PCR of roughly 7 to 11 cycles. From the 5' RACE reads, TCRdb called clonotypes with MiXCR, one entry per CDR3 protein. Of hundreds of thousands of distinct CDR3 sequences in the sample, more than 55% are singletons; the top ten hold roughly 24%. Trimming shortened V by 4 bases and J by 7 bases, and 10 bases separated the two germline ends. Germline-derived CDR1 and CDR2 are MGHRA and YSYEKL. The CDR3 length is 13 residues. The data stem from a study of blood T cells in healthy people across ages. Study results and limitations: Diversity was estimated from one million T cells, and these estimates were considered underestimates. PBMCs left unsorted prevented a conclusive naive versus antigen-experienced comparison.

This clonotype was sampled from a man aged 35 to 55 in good health. The V gene is TRBV4-1, the J gene TRBJ1-4; possible D gene TRBD1, 6 bases. Sequencing was carried out using blood. In nucleotides, the CDR3 is TGCGCCAGCAGCCTGACAGGATCTGAAAAACTGTTTTTT. Translated: CASSLTGSEKLFF.